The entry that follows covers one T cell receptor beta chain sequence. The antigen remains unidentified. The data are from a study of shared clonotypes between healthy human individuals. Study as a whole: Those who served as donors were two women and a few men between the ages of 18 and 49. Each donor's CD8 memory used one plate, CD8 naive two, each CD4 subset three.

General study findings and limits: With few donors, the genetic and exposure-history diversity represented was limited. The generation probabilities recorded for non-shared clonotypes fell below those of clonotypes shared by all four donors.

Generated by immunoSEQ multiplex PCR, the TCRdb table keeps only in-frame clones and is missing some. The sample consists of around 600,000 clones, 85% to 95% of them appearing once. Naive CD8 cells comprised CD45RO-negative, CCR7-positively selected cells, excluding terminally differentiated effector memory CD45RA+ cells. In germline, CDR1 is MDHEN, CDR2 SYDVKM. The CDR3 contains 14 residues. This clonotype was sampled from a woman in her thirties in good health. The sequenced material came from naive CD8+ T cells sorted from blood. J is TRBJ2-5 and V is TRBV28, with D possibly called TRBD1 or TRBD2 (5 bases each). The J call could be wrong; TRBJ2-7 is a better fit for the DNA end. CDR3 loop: CASSLTGTSYEQYF. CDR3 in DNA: TGTGCCAGCAGTTTAACCGGGACCTCCTACGAGCAGTACTTC.